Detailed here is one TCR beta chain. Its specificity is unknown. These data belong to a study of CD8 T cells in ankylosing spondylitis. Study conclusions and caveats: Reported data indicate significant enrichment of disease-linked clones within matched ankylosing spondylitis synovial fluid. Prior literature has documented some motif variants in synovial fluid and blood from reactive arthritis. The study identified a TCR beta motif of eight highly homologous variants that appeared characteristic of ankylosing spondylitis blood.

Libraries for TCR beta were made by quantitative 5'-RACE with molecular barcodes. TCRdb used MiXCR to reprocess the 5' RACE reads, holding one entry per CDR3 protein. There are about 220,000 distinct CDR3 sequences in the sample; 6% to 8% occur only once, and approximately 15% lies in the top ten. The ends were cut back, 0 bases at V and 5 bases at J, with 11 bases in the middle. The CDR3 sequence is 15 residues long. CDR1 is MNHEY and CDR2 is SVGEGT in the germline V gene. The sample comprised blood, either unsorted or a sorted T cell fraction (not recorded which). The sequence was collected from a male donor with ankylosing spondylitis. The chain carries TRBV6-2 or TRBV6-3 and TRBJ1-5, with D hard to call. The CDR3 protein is CASSYSKAGHQPQHF. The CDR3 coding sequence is TGTGCCAGCAGTTACTCGAAGGCAGGTCATCAGCCCCAGCATTTT.